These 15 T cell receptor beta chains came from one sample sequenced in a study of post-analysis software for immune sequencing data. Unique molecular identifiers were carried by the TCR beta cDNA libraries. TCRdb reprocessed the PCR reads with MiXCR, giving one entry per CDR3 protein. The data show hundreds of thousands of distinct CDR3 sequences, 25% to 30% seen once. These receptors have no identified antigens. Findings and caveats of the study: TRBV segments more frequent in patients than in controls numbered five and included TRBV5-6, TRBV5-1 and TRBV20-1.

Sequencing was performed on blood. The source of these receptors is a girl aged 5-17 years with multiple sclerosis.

As DNA, the CDR3 is TGTGCCACGCGACCACCAATAGTCAATGAGCAGTTCTTC. Translation: CATRPPIVNEQFF. The J gene is TRBJ2-1, the V gene TRBV6-5; D gene unclear. From germline, CDR1 is MNHEY and CDR2 SVGAGI. The CDR3 is 13 amino acids. The V and J ends lost 10 bases and 6 bases respectively, with 16 bases between them.

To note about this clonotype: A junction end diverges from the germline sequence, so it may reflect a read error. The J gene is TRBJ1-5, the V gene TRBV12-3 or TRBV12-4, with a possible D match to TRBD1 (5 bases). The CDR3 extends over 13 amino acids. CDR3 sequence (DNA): TGTGCCTGCAGACAGTATAGCAATCAGCCCCAGCATTTT. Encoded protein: CACRQYSNQPQHF.

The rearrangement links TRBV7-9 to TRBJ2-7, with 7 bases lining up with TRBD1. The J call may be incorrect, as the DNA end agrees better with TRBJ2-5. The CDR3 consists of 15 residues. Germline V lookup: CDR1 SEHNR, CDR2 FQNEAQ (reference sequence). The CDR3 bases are TGTGCCAGCAGCGGCGGACAGGTGTTACGAGAGACCCAGTACTTC. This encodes CASSGGQVLRETQYF.

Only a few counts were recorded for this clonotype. The CDR3 DNA follows: TGTGCCAGCAGTTCGACCAGCAGGGGTGATGAGCAGTTCTTC. Its protein product is CASSSTSRGDEQFF. The rearrangement links TRBV6-4 to TRBJ2-1; possibly TRBD1 for D (6 bases). V lost 5 bases to trimming and J lost 8 bases, with 16 bases between them. CDR3 size: 14 residues. Germline V gene data show CDR1 as MRHNA and CDR2 as SNTAGT.

Written as DNA, the CDR3 is TGCAGCGGATATAGCGGGACATCGAACACTGAAGCTTTCTTT. Its protein is CSGYSGTSNTEAFF. The chain links TRBV29-1 to TRBJ1-1, with a possible D match to TRBD1 (6 bases). V lost 7 bases, J lost 1 base, and 16 bases lay in between. The germline CDR1 and CDR2 sequences are SQVTM and ANQGSEA. The CDR3 extends over 14 amino acids.

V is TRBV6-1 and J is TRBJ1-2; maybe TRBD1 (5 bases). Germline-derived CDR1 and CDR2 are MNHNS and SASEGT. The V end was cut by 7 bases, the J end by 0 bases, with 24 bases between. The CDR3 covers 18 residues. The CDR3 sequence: CASTYGRGITSSNYGYTF. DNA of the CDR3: TGTGCCAGCACCTACGGGCGGGGGATTACCTCGTCTAACTATGGCTACACCTTC.

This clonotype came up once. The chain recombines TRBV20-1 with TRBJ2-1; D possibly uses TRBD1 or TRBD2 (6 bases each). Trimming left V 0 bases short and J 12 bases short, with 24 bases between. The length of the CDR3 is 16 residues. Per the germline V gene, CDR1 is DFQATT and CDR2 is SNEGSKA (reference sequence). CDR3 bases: TGCAGTGCTAGAGATCTCGATGGGGGGCGAGGCAGGGGGCAGTTCTTC. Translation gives CSARDLDGGRGRGQFF.

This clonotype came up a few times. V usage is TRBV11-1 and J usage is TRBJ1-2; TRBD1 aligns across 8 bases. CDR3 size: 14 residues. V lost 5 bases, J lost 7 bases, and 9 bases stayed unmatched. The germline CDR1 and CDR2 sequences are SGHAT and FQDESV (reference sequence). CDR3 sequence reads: CASSPTGERCGYTF. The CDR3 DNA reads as TGTGCCAGCAGCCCGACAGGGGAGCGCTGTGGCTACACCTTC.

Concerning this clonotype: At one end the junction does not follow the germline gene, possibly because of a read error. Written as DNA, the CDR3 is TGTGCCGGCAGCTTAGTGCTCGCCTTGGGGAACTCTGGGGCCAACGTCCGGACTTTC. This gives the protein CAGSLVLALGNSGANVRTF. The chain couples TRBV7-6 to TRBJ2-6, with D possibly being TRBD1 (5 bases). Germline CDR1 reads SGHVS; CDR2 reads FNYEAQ. The CDR3 has 19 amino acids.

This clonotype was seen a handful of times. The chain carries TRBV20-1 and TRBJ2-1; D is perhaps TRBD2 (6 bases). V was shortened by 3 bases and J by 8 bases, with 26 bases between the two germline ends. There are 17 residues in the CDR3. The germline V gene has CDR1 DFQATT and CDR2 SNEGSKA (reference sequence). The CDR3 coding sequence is TGCAGTGCTAGGCCCCCGGATAGCGGTCACGGGGGAGATGAGCAGTTCTTC. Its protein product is CSARPPDSGHGGDEQFF.

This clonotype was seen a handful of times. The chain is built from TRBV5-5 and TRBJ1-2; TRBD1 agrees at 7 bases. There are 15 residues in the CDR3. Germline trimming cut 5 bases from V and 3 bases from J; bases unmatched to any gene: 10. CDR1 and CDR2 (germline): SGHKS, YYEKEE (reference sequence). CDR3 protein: CASRRTGVLDYGYTF. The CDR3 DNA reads TGTGCCAGCAGGCGAACAGGGGTGTTAGACTATGGCTACACCTTC.

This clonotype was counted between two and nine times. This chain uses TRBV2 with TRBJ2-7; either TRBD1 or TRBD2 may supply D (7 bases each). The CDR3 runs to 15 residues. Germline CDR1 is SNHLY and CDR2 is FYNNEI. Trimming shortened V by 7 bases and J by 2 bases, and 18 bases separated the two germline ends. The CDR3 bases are TGTGCCAGCACCGGGAGGTGGCAGGGGGCCTACGAGCAGTACTTC. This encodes CASTGRWQGAYEQYF.

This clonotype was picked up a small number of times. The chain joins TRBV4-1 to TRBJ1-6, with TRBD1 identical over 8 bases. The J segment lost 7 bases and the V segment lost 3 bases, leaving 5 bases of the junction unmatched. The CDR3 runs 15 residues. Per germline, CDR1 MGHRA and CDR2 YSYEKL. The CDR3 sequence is CASSQTGARNSPLHF. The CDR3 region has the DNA TGCGCCAGCAGCCAGACAGGGGCGAGGAATTCACCCCTCCACTTT.

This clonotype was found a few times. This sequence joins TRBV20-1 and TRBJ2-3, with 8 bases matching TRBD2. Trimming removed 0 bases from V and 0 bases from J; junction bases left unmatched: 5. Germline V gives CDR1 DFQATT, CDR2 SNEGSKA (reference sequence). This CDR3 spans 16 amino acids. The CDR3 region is CSARDLSGASTDTQYF. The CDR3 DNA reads TGCAGTGCTAGAGATCTTAGCGGGGCGAGCACAGATACGCAGTATTTT.

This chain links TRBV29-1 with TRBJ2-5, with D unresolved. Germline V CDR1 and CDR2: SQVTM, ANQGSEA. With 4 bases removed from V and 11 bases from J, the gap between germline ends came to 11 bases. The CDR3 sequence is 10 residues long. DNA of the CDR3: TGCAGCGTTGTCTACAATGAGCAGTACTTC. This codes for CSVVYNEQYF.